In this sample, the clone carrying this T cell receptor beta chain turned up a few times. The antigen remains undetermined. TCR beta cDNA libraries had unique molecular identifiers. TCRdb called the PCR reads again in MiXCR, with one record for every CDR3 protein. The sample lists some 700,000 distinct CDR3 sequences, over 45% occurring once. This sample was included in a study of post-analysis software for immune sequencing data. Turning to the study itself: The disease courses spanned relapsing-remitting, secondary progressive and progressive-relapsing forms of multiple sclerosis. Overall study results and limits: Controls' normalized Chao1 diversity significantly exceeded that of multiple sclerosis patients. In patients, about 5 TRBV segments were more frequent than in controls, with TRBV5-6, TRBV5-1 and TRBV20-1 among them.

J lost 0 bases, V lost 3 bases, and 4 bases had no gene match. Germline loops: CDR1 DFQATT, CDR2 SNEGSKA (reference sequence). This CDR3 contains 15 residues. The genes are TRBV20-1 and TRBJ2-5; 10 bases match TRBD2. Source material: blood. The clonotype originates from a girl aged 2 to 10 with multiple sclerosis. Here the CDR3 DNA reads TGCAGTGCTAGTCCCCTAGCGGGGGACCAAGAGACCCAGTACTTC. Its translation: CSASPLAGDQETQYF.